Sequencing of this T cell receptor (beta chain) was carried out in a study of Ad26.COV2.S vaccination and SARS-CoV-2 variants. As for the study in general: Donor was in the COV1001 Ad26.COV2.S trial arm. Once or twice, 56 days apart, Ad26.COV2.S was delivered intramuscularly. Study conclusions and caveats: Vaccine recipients showed a spike-specific TCR breadth that was higher than in placebo recipients.

The sample's treatment: 15 to 20 received Ad26.COV2.S at low or high dose, single or two shots; about 5 received placebo; per-sample allocation not given. Samples came from day 63 after the first vaccine or placebo injection. V gave up 6 bases and J gave up 4 bases, with 15 bases separating them. The CDR3 covers 14 residues. Germline V gene data show CDR1 as MNHNY and CDR2 as SVGAGI (reference sequence). The repertoire was sequenced with immunoSEQ multiplex PCR; TCRdb's copy has only in-frame clones and lacks some. The table shows roughly 400,000 clones, with about 92% occurring only once. This clone appeared a single time. Its antigen is not identified.

The V and J genes are TRBV6-6 and TRBJ1-2; D is uncertain. Sequencing was performed on peripheral blood, taken in a trial of Ad26.COV2.S vaccine versus placebo. The sequence was obtained from a person between 18 and 65 years old who received the Ad26.COV2.S COVID-19 vaccine or a placebo. The CDR3 region is CASSRTTPGYGYTF. In nucleotides, the CDR3 is TGTGCCAGCAGCCGAACGACACCGGGCTATGGCTACACCTTC.